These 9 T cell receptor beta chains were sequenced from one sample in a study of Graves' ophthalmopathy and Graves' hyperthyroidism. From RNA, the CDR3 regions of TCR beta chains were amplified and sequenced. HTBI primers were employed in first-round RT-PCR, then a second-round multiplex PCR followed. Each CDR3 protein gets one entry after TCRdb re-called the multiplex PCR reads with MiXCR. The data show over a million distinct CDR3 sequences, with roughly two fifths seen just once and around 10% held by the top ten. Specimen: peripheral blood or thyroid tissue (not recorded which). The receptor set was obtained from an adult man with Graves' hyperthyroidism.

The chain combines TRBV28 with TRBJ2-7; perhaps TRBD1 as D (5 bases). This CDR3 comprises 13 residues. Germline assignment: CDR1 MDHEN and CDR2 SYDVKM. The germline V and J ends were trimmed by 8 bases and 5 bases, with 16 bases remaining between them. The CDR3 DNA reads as TGTGCCAGCCCGACCGCCCAGGGTAACGAGCAGTACTTC. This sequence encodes CASPTAQGNEQYF.

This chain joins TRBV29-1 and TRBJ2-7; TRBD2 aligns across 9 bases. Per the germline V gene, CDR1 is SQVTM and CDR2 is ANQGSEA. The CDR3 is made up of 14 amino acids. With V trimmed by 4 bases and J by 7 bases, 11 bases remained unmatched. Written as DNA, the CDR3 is TGCAGCGTTGCGGGAGCTAGCGGGATTGGTGAGCAGTACTTC. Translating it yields CSVAGASGIGEQYF.

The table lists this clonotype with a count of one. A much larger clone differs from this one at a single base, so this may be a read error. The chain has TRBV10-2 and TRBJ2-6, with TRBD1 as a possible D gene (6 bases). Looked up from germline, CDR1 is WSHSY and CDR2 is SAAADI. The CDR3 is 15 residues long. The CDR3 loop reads CASSYEGDGANVLTF. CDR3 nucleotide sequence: TGTGCCAGCAGTTATGAGGGGGATGGGGCCAACGTCCTGACTTTC.

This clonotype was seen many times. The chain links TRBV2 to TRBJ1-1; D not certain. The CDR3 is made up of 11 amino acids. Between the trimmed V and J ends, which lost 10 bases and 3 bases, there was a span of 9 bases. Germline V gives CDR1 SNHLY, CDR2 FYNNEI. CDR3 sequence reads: CATYVDTEAFF. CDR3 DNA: TGTGCCACTTATGTGGACACTGAAGCTTTCTTT.

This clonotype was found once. The CDR3 reads CATSRAAGDGRTQYF. The CDR3 bases are TGTGCCACCAGCAGAGCGGCAGGGGACGGGAGGACCCAGTACTTC. This chain connects TRBV15 to TRBJ2-5; D is tentatively TRBD1 or TRBD2 (6 bases each). The germline V and J ends were trimmed by 1 base and 7 bases, with 16 bases remaining between them. Germline CDR1 LNHNV, CDR2 YYDKDF (reference sequence). The CDR3 runs to 15 residues. The whole variable domain, remainder taken from reference TRBV15 and TRBJ2-5, is DAMVIQNPRYQVTQFGKPVTLSCSQTLNHNVMYWYQQKSSQAPKLLFHYYDKDFNNEADTPDNFQSRRPNTSFCFLDIRSPGLGDTAMYLCATSRAAGDGRTQYFGPGTRLLVL.

CDR3 loop: CASSLAGTGGNNQPQHF. CDR3 DNA: TGTGCCAGCAGCTTGGCCGGGACAGGGGGAAACAATCAGCCCCAGCATTTT. The V call is TRBV7-8, the J call TRBJ1-5; 11 bases agree with TRBD1. Germline CDR1 reads SGHVS; CDR2 reads FQNEAQ. This CDR3 has 17 residues. J was trimmed by 3 bases and V by 3 bases; bases with no gene match: 7.

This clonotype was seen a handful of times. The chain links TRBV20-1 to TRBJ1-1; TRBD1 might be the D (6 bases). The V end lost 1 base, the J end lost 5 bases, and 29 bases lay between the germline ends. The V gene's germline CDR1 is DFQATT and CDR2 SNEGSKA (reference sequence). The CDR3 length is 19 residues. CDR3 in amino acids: CSARGREHRDHSRRTEAFF. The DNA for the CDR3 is TGCAGTGCTAGAGGGCGGGAACACAGGGATCATAGCCGGCGGACTGAAGCTTTCTTT.

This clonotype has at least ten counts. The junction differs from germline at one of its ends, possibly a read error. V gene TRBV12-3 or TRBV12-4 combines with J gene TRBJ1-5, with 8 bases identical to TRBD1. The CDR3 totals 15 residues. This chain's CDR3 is CASSLGTGGNQPQHF. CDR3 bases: TGTGCCAGCAGCTTAGGAACAGGGGGGAATCAGCCCCAGCATTTT.

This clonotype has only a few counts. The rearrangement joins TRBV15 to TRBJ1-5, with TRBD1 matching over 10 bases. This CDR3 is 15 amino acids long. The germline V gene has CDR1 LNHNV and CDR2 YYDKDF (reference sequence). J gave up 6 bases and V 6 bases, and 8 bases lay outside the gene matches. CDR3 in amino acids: CATRGTGAGGQPQHF. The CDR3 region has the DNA TGTGCCACCAGGGGGACAGGGGCGGGGGGTCAGCCCCAGCATTTT. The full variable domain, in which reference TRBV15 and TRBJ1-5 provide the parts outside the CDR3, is DAMVIQNPRYQVTQFGKPVTLSCSQTLNHNVMYWYQQKSSQAPKLLFHYYDKDFNNEADTPDNFQSRRPNTSFCFLDIRSPGLGDTAMYLCATRGTGAGGQPQHFGDGTRLSIL.